The 20 T cell receptor beta chains below all came from one sample that was sequenced in a study of blood T cells in healthy people across ages. Through a sample-barcoded 5' primer and a J-beta primer mix, a second PCR was run for about 6 to 11 cycles. TCRdb called the 5' RACE reads again in MiXCR, with one record for every CDR3 protein. The sample lists 1.5 million to 1.8 million distinct CDR3 sequences, roughly two fifths occurring once. Sequenced: blood. These receptor sequences come from a woman aged 18 to 35 in good health.

There are many counts of this clonotype. J is TRBJ2-7 and V is TRBV5-1; D remains unclear. Per germline, CDR1 SGHRS and CDR2 YFSETQ. The CDR3 is 15 amino acids. Deletions cut 3 bases from V and 1 base from J, with 14 bases between. CDR3 DNA sequence: TGCGCCAGCAGCTCGGACGGATTACGTTCCTACGAGCAGTACTTC. This codes for CASSSDGLRSYEQYF.

V usage is TRBV20-1 and J usage is TRBJ2-1; TRBD2 matches 14 bases. CDR1 is DFQATT and CDR2 is SNEGSKA in the germline V gene (reference sequence). This CDR3 region has 14 residues. V trimming: 5 bases; J trimming: 10 bases; junction bases outside the gene matches: 7. The CDR3 region is CSASPGLAGEEQFF. The CDR3 region has the DNA TGCAGTGCTTCTCCGGGACTAGCGGGAGAGGAGCAGTTCTTC.

This clonotype was seen more than once but under ten times. The chain combines TRBV3-1 with TRBJ1-5; no definite D call. The V end lost 0 bases, the J end lost 5 bases, and 14 bases lay between the germline ends. CDR1 LGHDT and CDR2 YNNKEL come from the germline V gene (reference sequence). The CDR3 totals 16 residues. CDR3 bases: TGTGCCAGCAGCCAAGAGTATCCCAGGACCGATCAGCCCCAGCATTTT. Its translation: CASSQEYPRTDQPQHF. Using reference TRBV3-1 and TRBJ1-5 for the parts outside the CDR3, the full variable domain is DTAVSQTPKYLVTQMGNDKSIKCEQNLGHDTMYWYKQDSKKFLKIMFSYNNKELIINETVPNRFSPKSPDKAHLNLHINSLELGDSAVYFCASSQEYPRTDQPQHFGDGTRLSIL.

A few counts support this clonotype. The chain is built from TRBV7-6 and TRBJ2-1, with 13 bases lining up with TRBD2. Trimming took 5 bases from V and 4 from J; bases not matched to a gene: 2. This CDR3 contains 15 residues. Per germline, CDR1 SGHVS and CDR2 FNYEAQ. The CDR3 reads CASSMTSGRYNEQFF. The DNA of the CDR3 is TGTGCCAGCAGCATGACTAGCGGGAGGTACAATGAGCAGTTCTTC.

V usage is TRBV20-1 and J usage is TRBJ2-5; TRBD1 aligns across 7 bases. V shed 6 bases and J 2 bases; nucleotides not matched to a gene: 12. Germline V lookup: CDR1 DFQATT, CDR2 SNEGSKA (reference sequence). This CDR3 has 15 residues. The CDR3 bases are TGCAGTGCCCACCTGGGCAGGGGGTGGCAAGAGACCCAGTACTTC. Encoded protein: CSAHLGRGWQETQYF.

The rearrangement joins TRBV20-1 to TRBJ2-2, with D possibly TRBD2 on 5 matching bases. Germline loops: CDR1 DFQATT, CDR2 SNEGSKA (reference sequence). The CDR3 covers 13 residues. V lost 4 bases and J 7 bases, leaving 13 bases between the germline ends. Written as DNA, the CDR3 is TGCAGTGCTAAAGGAGCGGTTGGCGGGGAGCTGTTTTTT. Translation: CSAKGAVGGELFF.

This clonotype showed up many times. V and J are TRBV29-1 and TRBJ2-7, with D perhaps matching TRBD1 or TRBD2 (5 bases each). Deletions cut 7 bases from V and 4 bases from J, with 11 bases between. The CDR3 length is 11 residues. Germline CDR1 SQVTM, CDR2 ANQGSEA. The CDR3 nucleotides read TGCAGCGCTGGGACCGAATACGAGCAGTACTTC. This codes for CSAGTEYEQYF.

The chain couples TRBV7-8 to TRBJ1-2, with a possible D match to TRBD1 (5 bases). The V end lost 4 bases, the J end lost 9 bases, and 24 bases lay between the germline ends. The V gene's germline CDR1 is SGHVS and CDR2 FQNEAQ. The CDR3 has 16 residues. The CDR3 loop is CASSSARVIGGDSYTF. CDR3 nucleotides: TGTGCCAGCAGCTCAGCAAGAGTCATCGGGGGGGATAGCTACACCTTC.

This clonotype was counted ten times or more. The chain links TRBV4-3 to TRBJ2-6; possibly TRBD2 for D (5 bases). The CDR3 has 15 residues. Trimming removed 5 bases from V and 0 bases from J, with 8 bases in between. Germline CDR1 is LGHNA and CDR2 is YSLEER. The CDR3 DNA sequence: TGCGCCAGCAGCGTCCGGGGCTCTGGGGCCAACGTCCTGACTTTC. Protein product: CASSVRGSGANVLTF.

J is TRBJ2-3 and V is TRBV5-1; 8 bases align to TRBD1. Germline assignment: CDR1 SGHRS and CDR2 YFSETQ. This CDR3 spans 15 amino acids. Trimming cost V 4 bases and J 3 bases; bases outside gene matches: 7. This CDR3 reads CASSPQGAMTDTQYF. DNA for the CDR3: TGCGCCAGCAGCCCCCAGGGGGCCATGACAGATACGCAGTATTTT. Drawing the rest from reference TRBV5-1 and TRBJ2-3, the complete variable domain is KAGVTQTPRYLIKTRGQQVTLSCSPISGHRSVSWYQQTPGQGLQFLFEYFSETQRNKGNFPGRFSGRQFSNSRSEMNVSTLELGDSALYLCASSPQGAMTDTQYFGPGTRLTVL.

This clonotype was seen more than once but under ten times. This chain joins TRBV4-1 and TRBJ2-3; D is unresolved. The germline gives CDR1 MGHRA, CDR2 YSYEKL. The CDR3 spans 16 residues. Trimming took off 4 bases at V and 2 bases at J, with 16 bases between the two ends. The CDR3 reads CASSRRMATATDTQYF. In DNA, the CDR3 is TGCGCCAGCAGCCGGCGGATGGCTACCGCCACAGATACGCAGTATTTT.

The V call is TRBV6-6, the J call TRBJ2-5; D is possibly TRBD1 (5 bases). V dropped 3 bases and J dropped 11 bases, with 28 bases sitting between them. This CDR3 has 17 amino acids. Germline V gives CDR1 MNHNY, CDR2 SVGAGI (reference sequence). As DNA, the CDR3 is TGTGCCAGCAGTTATAAAGGCAGGGCCCCCGAAACCAATGAGCAGTACTTC. Translated, it gives CASSYKGRAPETNEQYF.

The chain uses TRBV6-1 and TRBJ1-2, with D possibly TRBD1 on 5 matching bases. Trimming cost V 10 bases and J 2 bases, with 14 bases left between them. The CDR3 is 13 amino acids. Germline V lookup: CDR1 MNHNS, CDR2 SASEGT. CDR3 DNA sequence: TGTGCCACCCGCCTCCCAGGGAACTATGGCTACACCTTC. It codes for CATRLPGNYGYTF.

Worth noting for this clonotype: An end of the junction does not agree with germline; a read error may underlie this. The rearrangement joins TRBV7-9 to TRBJ2-2; D gene ambiguous. Germline V gene lookup returns CDR1 SEHNR and CDR2 FQNEAQ (reference sequence). The CDR3 is made up of 13 amino acids. The chain's CDR3 is CAGSLSSPGELFF. The CDR3 DNA follows: TGTGCCGGCAGCCTTAGTTCTCCCGGGGAGCTGTTTTTT. Together with reference TRBV7-9 and TRBJ2-2, the CDR3 gives the full variable domain: DTGVSQNPRHKITKRGQNVTFRCDPISEHNRLYWYRQTLGQGPEFLTYFQNEAQLEKSRLLSDRFSAERPKGSFSTLEIQRTEQGDSAMYLCAGSLSSPGELFFGEGSRLTVL.

This clonotype was seen more than once but under ten times. J is TRBJ2-1 and V is TRBV28; D gene uncertain. This CDR3 is 12 amino acids long. Germline CDR1 MDHEN, CDR2 SYDVKM. CDR3 sequence reads: CAVLVAYNEQFF. Here the CDR3 DNA reads TGTGCAGTGCTGGTCGCCTACAATGAGCAGTTCTTC.

The CDR3 is CASTTGGSGANVLTF. In DNA form, the CDR3 reads TGTGCCAGCACGACAGGGGGCTCTGGGGCCAACGTCCTGACTTTC. The gene calls are TRBV12-3 or TRBV12-4 and TRBJ2-6; 9 bases are a match to TRBD1. Germline trimming cut 7 bases from V and 0 bases from J; bases unmatched to any gene: 1. This CDR3 is built from 15 residues.

The rearrangement joins TRBV20-1 to TRBJ2-7, with 7 bases aligning to TRBD2. Per germline, CDR1 DFQATT and CDR2 SNEGSKA (reference sequence). With V trimmed by 6 bases and J by 2 bases, 7 bases remained unmatched. This CDR3 contains 13 residues. Written as DNA, the CDR3 is TGCAGTGCCACCGAGCTAGCGGCCTACGAGCAGTACTTC. This codes for CSATELAAYEQYF.

The chain employs TRBV7-2 and TRBJ1-1; D is undetermined. Trimming left V 3 bases short and J 1 base short, with 9 bases between. This CDR3 contains 14 residues. CDR1 is SGHTA, CDR2 FQGNSA, per germline. CDR3 coding DNA: TGTGCCAGCAGCTTCCTCGGACGGAACACTGAAGCTTTCTTT. Its protein product is CASSFLGRNTEAFF.

To note about this clonotype: An end of the junction does not agree with germline; a read error may underlie this. The V gene is TRBV3-1, the J gene TRBJ2-2; 7 bases align to TRBD2. There are 12 residues in the CDR3. Per germline, CDR1 LGHDT and CDR2 YNNKEL (reference sequence). CDR3 coding DNA: TGTGCCAGCCGACGGGAGGTCGGGCAGCTGTTTTTT. It translates to CASRREVGQLFF.

The rearrangement uses TRBV12-3 or TRBV12-4 and TRBJ1-5, with 10 bases aligning to TRBD1. The CDR3 is made up of 14 amino acids. Trimming took 4 bases from V and 6 from J; bases not matched to a gene: 3. The CDR3 is CASSSDRGPQPQHF. DNA of the CDR3: TGTGCCAGCAGTTCCGACAGGGGGCCTCAGCCCCAGCATTTT.